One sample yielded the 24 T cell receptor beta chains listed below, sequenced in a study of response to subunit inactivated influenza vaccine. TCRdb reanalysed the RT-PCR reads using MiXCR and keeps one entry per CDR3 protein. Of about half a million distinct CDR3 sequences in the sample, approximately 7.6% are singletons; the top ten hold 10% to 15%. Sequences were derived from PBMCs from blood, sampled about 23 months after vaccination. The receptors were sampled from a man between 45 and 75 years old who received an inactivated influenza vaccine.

The CDR3 reads CASSYGLFNEKLFF. The CDR3 bases are TGTGCCAGCAGCTATGGACTGTTCAATGAAAAACTGTTTTTT. V usage is TRBV9 and J usage is TRBJ1-4; D remains ambiguous. CDR3 length equals 14 residues. In germline, CDR1 is SGDLS, CDR2 YYNGEE. With 4 bases removed from V and 5 bases from J, the gap between germline ends came to 12 bases. The full variable domain, completed using reference TRBV9 and TRBJ1-4, is DSGVTQTPKHLITATGQRVTLRCSPRSGDLSVYWYQQSLDQGLQFLIQYYNGEERAKGNILERFSAQQFPDLHSELNLSSLELGDSALYFCASSYGLFNEKLFFGSGTQLSVL.

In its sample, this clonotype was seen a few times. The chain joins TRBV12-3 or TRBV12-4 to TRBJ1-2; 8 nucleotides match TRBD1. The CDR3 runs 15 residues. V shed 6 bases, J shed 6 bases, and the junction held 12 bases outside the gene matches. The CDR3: CASSEDRGMTNGYTF. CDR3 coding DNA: TGTGCCAGCAGCGAAGACAGGGGTATGACGAATGGCTACACCTTC.

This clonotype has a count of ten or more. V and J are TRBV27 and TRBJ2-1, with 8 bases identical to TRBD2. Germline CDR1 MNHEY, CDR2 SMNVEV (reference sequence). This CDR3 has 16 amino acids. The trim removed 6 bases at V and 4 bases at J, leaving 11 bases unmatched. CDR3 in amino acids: CASRFLLAEKYNEQFF. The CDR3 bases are TGTGCCAGCAGATTCTTACTAGCGGAAAAATACAATGAGCAGTTCTTC.

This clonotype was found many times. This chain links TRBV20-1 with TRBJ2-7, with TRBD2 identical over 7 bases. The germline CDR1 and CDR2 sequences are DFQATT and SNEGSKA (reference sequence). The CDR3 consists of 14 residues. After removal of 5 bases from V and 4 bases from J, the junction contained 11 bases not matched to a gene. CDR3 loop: CSAPRRAGRYEQYF. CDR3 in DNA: TGCAGTGCTCCTCGGCGGGCCGGGAGGTACGAGCAGTACTTC.

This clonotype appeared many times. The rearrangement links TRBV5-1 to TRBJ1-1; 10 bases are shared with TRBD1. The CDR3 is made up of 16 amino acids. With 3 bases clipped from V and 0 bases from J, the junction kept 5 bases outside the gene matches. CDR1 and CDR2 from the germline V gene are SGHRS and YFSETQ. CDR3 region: CASSWATGGMNTEAFF. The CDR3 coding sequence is TGCGCCAGCAGCTGGGCGACAGGGGGCATGAACACTGAAGCTTTCTTT.

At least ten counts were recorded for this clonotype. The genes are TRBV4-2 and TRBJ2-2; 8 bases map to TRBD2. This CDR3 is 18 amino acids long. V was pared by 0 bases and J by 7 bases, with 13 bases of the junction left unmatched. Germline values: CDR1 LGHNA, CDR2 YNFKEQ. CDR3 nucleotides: TGTGCCAGCAGCCAAGATTTAAATAGCGGGATATATGGCGGGGAGCTGTTTTTT. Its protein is CASSQDLNSGIYGGELFF.

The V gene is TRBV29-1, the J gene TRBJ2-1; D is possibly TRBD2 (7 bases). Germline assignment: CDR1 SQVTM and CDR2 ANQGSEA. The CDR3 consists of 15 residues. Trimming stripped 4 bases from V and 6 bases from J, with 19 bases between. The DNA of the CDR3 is TGCAGCGTTGGGGGACACGGTGGGAGGGTCAATGAGCAGTTCTTC. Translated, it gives CSVGGHGGRVNEQFF.

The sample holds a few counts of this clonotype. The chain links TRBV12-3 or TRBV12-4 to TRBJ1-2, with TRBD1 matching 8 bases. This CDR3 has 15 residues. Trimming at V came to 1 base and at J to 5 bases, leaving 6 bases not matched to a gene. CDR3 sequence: CASSLDGDRIYGYTF. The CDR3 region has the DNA TGTGCCAGCAGTTTAGACGGGGACAGGATATATGGCTACACCTTC.

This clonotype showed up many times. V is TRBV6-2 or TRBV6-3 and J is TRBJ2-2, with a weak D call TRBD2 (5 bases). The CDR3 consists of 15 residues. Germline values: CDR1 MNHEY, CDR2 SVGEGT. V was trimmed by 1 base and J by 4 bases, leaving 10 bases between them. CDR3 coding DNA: TGTGCCAGCAGTTACTTCGCAGGAGGCACCGGGGAGCTGTTTTTT. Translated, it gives CASSYFAGGTGELFF.

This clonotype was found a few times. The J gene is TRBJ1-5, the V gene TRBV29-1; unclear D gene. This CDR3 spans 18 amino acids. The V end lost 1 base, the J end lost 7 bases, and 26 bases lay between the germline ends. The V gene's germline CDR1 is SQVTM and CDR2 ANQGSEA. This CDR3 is CSVEGVYGRTLIVQPQHF. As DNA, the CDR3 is TGCAGCGTTGAAGGGGTTTATGGCAGGACCTTGATAGTCCAGCCCCAGCATTTT.

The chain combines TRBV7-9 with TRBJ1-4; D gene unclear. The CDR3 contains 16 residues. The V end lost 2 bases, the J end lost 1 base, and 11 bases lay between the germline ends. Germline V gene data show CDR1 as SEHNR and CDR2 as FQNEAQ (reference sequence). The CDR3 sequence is CASSLFPGGTNEKLFF. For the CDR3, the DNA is TGTGCCAGCAGCTTATTTCCAGGCGGAACTAATGAAAAACTGTTTTTT.

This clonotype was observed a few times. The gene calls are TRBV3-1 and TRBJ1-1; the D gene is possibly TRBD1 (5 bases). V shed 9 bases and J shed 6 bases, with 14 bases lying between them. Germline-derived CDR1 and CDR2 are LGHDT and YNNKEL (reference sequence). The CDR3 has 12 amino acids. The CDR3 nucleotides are TGTGCCAGTGGGTGGACGGGGGCTGAAGCTTTCTTT. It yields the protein CASGWTGAEAFF. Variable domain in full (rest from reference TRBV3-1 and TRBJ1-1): DTAVSQTPKYLVTQMGNDKSIKCEQNLGHDTMYWYKQDSKKFLKIMFSYNNKELIINETVPNRFSPKSPDKAHLNLHINSLELGDSAVYFCASGWTGAEAFFGQGTRLTVV.

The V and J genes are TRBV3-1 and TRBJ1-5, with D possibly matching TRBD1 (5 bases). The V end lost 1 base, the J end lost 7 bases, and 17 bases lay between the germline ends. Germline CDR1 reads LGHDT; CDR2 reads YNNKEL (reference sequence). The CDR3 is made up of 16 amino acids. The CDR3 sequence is CASSQGSGGSGQPQHF. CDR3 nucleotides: TGTGCCAGCAGCCAAGGATCGGGGGGTTCGGGGCAGCCCCAGCATTTT.

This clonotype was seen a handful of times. CDR3 loop: CASSEPSPYEQYF. The CDR3 coding sequence is TGTGCCAGCAGTGAACCTTCCCCCTACGAGCAGTACTTC. J is TRBJ2-7 and V is TRBV25-1; D is unclear. V was clipped by 2 bases and J by 2 bases, with 7 bases between them. The length of the CDR3 is 13 residues. The V gene's germline CDR1 is MGHDK and CDR2 SYGVNS.

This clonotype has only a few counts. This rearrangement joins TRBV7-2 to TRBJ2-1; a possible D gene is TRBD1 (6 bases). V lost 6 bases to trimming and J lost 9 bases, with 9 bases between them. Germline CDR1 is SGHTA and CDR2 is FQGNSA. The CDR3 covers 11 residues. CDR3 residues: CASRMGAEQFF. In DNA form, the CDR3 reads TGTGCCAGCAGGATGGGGGCTGAGCAGTTCTTC.

Here the CDR3 DNA reads TGCAGTGCTAGGAGCGGGAGAGGCACAGATACGCAGTATTTT. Encoded protein: CSARSGRGTDTQYF. The chain links TRBV20-1 to TRBJ2-3; 8 positions agree with TRBD2. Germline loops: CDR1 DFQATT, CDR2 SNEGSKA (reference sequence). V lost 3 bases and J lost 1; bases outside the gene matches: 3. This CDR3 contains 14 residues.

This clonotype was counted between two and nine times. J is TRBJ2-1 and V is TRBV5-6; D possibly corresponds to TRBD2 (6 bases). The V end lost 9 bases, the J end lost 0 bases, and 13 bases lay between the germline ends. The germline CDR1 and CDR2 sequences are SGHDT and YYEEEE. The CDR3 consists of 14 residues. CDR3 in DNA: TGTGCCACTTATAGCGGAAGCTCCTACAATGAGCAGTTCTTC. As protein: CATYSGSSYNEQFF.

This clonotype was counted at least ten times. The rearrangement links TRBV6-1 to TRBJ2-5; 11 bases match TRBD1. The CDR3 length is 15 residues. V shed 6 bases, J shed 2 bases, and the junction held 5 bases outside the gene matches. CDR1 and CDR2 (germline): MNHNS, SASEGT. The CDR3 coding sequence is TGTGCCAGCAGGGACAGGGGGCGCGTACAAGAGACCCAGTACTTC. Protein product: CASRDRGRVQETQYF.

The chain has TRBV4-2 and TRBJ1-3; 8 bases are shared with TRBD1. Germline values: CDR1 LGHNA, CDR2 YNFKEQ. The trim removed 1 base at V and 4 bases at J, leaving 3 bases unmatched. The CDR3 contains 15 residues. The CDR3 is CASSQVGTGGNTIYF. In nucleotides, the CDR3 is TGTGCCAGCAGCCAAGTGGGGACAGGAGGAAACACCATATATTTT.

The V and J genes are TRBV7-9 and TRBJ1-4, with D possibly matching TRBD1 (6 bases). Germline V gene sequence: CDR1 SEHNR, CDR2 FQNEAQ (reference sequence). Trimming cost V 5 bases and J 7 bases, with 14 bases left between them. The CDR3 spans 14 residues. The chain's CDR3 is CASSRTGAGEKLFF. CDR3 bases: TGTGCCAGCAGCCGGACGGGGGCCGGTGAAAAACTGTTTTTT.

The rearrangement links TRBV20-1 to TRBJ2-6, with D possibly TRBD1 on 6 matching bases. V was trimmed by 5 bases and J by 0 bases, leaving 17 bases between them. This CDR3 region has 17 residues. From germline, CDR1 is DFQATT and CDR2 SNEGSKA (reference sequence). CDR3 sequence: CSASSPGQNSGANVLTF. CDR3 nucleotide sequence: TGCAGTGCTTCTTCACCGGGACAAAACTCTGGGGCCAACGTCCTGACTTTC.

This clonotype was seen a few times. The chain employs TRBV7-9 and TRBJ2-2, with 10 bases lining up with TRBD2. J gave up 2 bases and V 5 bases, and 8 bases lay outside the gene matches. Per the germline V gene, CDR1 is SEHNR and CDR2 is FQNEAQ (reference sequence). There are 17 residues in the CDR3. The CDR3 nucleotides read TGTGCCAGCAGCCCTAGCGGGAGAAGTTTTAACACCGGGGAGCTGTTTTTT. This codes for CASSPSGRSFNTGELFF.

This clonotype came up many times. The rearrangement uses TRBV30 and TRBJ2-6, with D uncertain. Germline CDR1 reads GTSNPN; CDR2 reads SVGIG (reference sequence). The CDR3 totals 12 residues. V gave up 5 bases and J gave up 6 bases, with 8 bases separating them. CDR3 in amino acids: CAWSIKANVLTF. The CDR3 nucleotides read TGTGCCTGGTCCATTAAGGCCAACGTCCTGACTTTC.

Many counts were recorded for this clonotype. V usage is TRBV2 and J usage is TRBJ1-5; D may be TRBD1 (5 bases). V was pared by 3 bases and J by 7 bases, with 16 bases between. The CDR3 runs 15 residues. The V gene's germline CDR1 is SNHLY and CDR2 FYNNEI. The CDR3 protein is CASSDLAGRGQPQHF. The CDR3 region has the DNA TGTGCCAGCAGTGATCTTGCAGGTAGGGGACAGCCCCAGCATTTT.